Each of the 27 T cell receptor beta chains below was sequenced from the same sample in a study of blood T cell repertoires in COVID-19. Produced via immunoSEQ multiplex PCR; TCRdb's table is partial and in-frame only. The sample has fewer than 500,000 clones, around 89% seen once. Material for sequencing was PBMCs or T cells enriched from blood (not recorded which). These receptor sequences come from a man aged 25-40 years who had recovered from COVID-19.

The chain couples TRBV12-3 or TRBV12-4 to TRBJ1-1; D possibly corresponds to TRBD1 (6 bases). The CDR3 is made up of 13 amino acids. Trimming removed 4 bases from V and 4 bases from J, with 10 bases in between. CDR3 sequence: CASSYQGITEAFF. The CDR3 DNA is TGTGCCAGCAGTTACCAGGGGATCACTGAAGCTTTCTTT.

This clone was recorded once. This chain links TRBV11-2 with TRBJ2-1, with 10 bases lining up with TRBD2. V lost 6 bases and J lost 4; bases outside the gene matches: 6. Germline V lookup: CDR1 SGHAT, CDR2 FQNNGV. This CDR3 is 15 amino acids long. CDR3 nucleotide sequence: TGTGCCAGCAGGTCCCTAGCGGGGGTATACAATGAGCAGTTCTTC. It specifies CASRSLAGVYNEQFF.

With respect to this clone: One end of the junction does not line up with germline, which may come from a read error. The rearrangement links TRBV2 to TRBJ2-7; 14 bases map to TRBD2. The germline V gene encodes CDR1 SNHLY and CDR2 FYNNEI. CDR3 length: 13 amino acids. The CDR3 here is CASSMGLAGAVWF. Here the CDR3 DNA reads TGTGCCAGCAGTATGGGACTAGCGGGAGCGGTGTGGTTC.

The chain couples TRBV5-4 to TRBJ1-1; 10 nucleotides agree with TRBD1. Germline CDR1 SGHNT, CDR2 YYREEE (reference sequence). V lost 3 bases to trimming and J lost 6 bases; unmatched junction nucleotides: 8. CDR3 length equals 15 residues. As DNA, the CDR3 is TGTGCCAGCAGCTCAAGATTAGACAGGGGGCCTGAAGCTTTCTTT. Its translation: CASSSRLDRGPEAFF.

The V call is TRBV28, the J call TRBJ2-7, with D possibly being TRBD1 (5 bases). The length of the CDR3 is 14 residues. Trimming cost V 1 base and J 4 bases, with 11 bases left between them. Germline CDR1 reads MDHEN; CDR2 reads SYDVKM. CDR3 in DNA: TGTGCCAGCAGTTTATACCAGGGTCGGTACGAGCAGTACTTC. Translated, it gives CASSLYQGRYEQYF. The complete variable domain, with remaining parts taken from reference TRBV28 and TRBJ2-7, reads DVKVTQSSRYLVKRTGEKVFLECVQDMDHENMFWYRQDPGLGLRLIYFSYDVKMKEKGDIPEGYSVSREKKERFSLILESASTNQTSMYLCASSLYQGRYEQYFGPGTRLTVT.

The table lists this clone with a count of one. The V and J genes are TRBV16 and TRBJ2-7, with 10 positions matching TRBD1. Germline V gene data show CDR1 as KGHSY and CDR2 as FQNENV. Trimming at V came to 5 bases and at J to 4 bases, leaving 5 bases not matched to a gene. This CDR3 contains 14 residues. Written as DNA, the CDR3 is TGTGCCAGCAGCACCGGGACAGGGGAGTACGAGCAGTACTTC. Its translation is CASSTGTGEYEQYF. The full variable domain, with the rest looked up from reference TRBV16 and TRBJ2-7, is GEEVAQTPKHLVRGEGQKAKLYCAPIKGHSYVFWYQQVLKNEFKFLISFQNENVFDETGMPKERFSAKCLPNSPCSLEIQATKLEDSAVYFCASSTGTGEYEQYFGPGTRLTVT.

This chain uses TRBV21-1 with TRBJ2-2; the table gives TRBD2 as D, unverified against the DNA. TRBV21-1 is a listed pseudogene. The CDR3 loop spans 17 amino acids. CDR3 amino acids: CASSKVGLAGITGELFF. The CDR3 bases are TGTGCCAGCAGCAAAGTGGGACTAGCGGGCATTACCGGGGAGCTGTTTTTT.

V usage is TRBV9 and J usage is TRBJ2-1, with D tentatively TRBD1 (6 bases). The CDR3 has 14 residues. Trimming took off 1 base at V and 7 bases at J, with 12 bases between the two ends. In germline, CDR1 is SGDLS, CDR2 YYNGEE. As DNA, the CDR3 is TGTGCCAGCAGCGTAAACACAGGGAGTAATGAGCAGTTCTTC. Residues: CASSVNTGSNEQFF.

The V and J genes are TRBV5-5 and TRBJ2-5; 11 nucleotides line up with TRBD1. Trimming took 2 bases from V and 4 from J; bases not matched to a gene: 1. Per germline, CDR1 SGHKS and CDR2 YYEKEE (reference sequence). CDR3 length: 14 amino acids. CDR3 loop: CASSLGTGGETQYF. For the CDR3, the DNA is TGTGCCAGCAGCTTAGGGACAGGGGGAGAGACCCAGTACTTC.

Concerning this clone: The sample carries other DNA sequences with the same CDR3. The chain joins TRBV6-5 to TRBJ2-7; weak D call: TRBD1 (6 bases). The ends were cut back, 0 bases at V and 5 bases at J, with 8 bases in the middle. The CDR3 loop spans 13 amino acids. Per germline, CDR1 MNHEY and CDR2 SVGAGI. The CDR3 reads CASSYSRGHEQYF. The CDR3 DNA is TGTGCCAGCAGTTACTCCAGGGGTCACGAGCAGTACTTC.

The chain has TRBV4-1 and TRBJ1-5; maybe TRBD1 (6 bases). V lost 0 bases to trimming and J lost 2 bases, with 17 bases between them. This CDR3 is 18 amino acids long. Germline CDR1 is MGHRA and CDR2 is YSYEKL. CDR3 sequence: CASSQEAQGIIGNQPQHF. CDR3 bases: TGCGCCAGCAGCCAAGAGGCGCAGGGGATCATTGGCAATCAGCCCCAGCATTTT.

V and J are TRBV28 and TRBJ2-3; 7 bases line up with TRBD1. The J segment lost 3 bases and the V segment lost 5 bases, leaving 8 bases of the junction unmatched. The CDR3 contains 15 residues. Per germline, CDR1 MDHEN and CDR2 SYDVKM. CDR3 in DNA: TGTGCCAGCAGTGCAACAGGGGCGTTAACAGATACGCAGTATTTT. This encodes CASSATGALTDTQYF. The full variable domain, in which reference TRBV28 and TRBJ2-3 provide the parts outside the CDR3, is DVKVTQSSRYLVKRTGEKVFLECVQDMDHENMFWYRQDPGLGLRLIYFSYDVKMKEKGDIPEGYSVSREKKERFSLILESASTNQTSMYLCASSATGALTDTQYFGPGTRLTVL.

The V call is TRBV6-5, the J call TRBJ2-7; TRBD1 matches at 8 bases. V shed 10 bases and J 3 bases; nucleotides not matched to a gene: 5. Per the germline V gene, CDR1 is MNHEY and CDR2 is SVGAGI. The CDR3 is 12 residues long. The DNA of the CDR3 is TGTGCCACCCGGACAGGGTACTACGAGCAGTACTTC. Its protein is CATRTGYYEQYF.

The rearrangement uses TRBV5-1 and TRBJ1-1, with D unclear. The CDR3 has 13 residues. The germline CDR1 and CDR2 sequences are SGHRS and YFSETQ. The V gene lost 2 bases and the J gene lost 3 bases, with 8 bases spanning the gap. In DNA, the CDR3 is TGCGCCAGCAGCTTACTATCGGACACTGAAGCTTTCTTT. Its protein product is CASSLLSDTEAFF.

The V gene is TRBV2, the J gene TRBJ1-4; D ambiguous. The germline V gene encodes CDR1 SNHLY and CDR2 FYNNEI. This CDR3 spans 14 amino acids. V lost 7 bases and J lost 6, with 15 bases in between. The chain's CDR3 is CASNTGRTDEKLFF. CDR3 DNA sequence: TGTGCCAGCAACACGGGGAGGACGGATGAAAAACTGTTTTTT.

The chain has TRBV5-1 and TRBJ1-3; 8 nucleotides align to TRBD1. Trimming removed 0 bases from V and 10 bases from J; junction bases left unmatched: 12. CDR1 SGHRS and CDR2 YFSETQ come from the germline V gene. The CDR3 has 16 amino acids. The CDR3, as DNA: TGCGCCAGCAGCTTGGAGGCAAGGACAGGGTTGGAAACCATATATTTT. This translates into CASSLEARTGLETIYF.

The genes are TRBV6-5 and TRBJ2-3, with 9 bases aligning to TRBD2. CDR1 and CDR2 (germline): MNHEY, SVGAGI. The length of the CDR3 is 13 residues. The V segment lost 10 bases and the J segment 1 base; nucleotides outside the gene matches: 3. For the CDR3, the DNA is TGTGCCACCCGGACTAGCGGCACAGATACGCAGTATTTT. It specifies CATRTSGTDTQYF.

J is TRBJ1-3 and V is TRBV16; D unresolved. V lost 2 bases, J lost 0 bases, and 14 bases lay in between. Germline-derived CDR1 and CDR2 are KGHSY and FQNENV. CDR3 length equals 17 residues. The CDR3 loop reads CASSQVGEVNSGNTIYF. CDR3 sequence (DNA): TGTGCCAGCAGCCAAGTTGGTGAGGTTAACTCTGGAAACACCATATATTTT.

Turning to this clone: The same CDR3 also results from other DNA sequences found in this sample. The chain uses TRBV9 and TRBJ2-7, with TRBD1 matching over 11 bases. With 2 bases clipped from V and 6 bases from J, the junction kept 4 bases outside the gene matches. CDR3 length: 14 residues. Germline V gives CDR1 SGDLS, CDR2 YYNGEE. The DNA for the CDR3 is TGTGCCAGCAGCGTCGGGACAGGGGGAAGCGAGCAGTACTTC. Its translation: CASSVGTGGSEQYF.

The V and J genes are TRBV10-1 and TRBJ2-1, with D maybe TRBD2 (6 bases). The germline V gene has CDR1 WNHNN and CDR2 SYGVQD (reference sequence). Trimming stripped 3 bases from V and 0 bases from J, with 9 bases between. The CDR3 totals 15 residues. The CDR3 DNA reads TGCGCCAGCAGTGAAGGGACTTCCTCCTACAATGAGCAGTTCTTC. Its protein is CASSEGTSSYNEQFF.

The CDR3 reads CASGFLPGLYEQYF. The CDR3 nucleotides are TGTGCTAGTGGTTTTCTTCCAGGGCTCTACGAGCAGTACTTC. The V gene is TRBV12-5, the J gene TRBJ2-7; a weak D match, TRBD1 (5 bases). Trimming took off 3 bases at V and 3 bases at J, with 12 bases between the two ends. The CDR3 sequence is 14 residues long. The germline gives CDR1 LGHNT, CDR2 FRNRAP.

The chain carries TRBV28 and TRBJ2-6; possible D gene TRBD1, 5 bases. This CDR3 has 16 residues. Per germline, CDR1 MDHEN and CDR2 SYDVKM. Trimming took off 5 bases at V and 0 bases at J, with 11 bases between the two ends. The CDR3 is CASSETVPSGANVLTF. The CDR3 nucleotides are TGTGCCAGCAGTGAGACAGTACCCTCTGGGGCCAACGTCCTGACTTTC.

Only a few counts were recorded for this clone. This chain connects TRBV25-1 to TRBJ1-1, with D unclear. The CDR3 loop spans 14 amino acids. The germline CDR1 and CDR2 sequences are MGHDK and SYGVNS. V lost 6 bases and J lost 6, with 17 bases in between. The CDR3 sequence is CASRSQALLSEAFF. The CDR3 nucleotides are TGTGCCAGCAGAAGCCAGGCCCTTCTTTCTGAAGCTTTCTTT. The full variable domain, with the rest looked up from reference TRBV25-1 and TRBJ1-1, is EADIYQTPRYLVIGTGKKITLECSQTMGHDKMYWYQQDPGMELHLIHYSYGVNSTEKGDLSSESTVSRIRTEHFPLTLESARPSHTSQYLCASRSQALLSEAFFGQGTRLTVV.

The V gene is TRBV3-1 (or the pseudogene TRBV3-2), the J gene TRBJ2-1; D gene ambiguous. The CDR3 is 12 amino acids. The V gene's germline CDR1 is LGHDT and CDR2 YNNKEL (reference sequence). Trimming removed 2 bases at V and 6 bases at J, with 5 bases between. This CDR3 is CASSQSVNEQFF. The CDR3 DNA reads TGTGCCAGCAGCCAATCAGTCAATGAGCAGTTCTTC.

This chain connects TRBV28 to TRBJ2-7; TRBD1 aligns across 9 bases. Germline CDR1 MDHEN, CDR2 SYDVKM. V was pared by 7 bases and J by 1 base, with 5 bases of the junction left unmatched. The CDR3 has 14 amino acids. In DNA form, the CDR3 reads TGTGCCAGCAACGACAGGGGGAGATCCTACGAGCAGTACTTC. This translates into CASNDRGRSYEQYF. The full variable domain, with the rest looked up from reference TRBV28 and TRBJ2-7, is DVKVTQSSRYLVKRTGEKVFLECVQDMDHENMFWYRQDPGLGLRLIYFSYDVKMKEKGDIPEGYSVSREKKERFSLILESASTNQTSMYLCASNDRGRSYEQYFGPGTRLTVT.

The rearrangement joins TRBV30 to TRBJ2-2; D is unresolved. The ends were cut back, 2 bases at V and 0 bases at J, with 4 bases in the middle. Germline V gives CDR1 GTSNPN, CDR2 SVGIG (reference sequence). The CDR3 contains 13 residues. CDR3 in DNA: TGTGCCTGGAGTCCTTCGAACACCGGGGAGCTGTTTTTT. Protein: CAWSPSNTGELFF. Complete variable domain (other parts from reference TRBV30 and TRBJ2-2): SQTIHQWPATLVQPVGSPLSLECTVEGTSNPNLYWYRQAAGRGLQLLFYSVGIGQISSEVPQNLSASRPQDRQFILSSKKLLLSDSGFYLCAWSPSNTGELFFGEGSRLTVL.

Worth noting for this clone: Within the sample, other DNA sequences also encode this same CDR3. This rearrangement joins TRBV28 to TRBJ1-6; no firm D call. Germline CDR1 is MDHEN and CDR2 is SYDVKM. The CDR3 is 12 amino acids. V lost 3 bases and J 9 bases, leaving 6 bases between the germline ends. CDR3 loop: CASSLRSSPLHF. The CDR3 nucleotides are TGTGCCAGCAGTTTGAGGAGTTCACCCCTCCACTTT. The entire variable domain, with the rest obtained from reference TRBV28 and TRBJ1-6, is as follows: DVKVTQSSRYLVKRTGEKVFLECVQDMDHENMFWYRQDPGLGLRLIYFSYDVKMKEKGDIPEGYSVSREKKERFSLILESASTNQTSMYLCASSLRSSPLHFGNGTRLTVT.